One and the same sample provided the 4 T cell receptor beta chains below, sequenced in a study of blood T cell repertoires in COVID-19. Sequenced by immunoSEQ multiplex PCR; TCRdb stores in-frame clones only, minus some. The sample has over 75,000 clones; about 79% are singletons. The sample consisted of peripheral blood. The receptors were sampled from a woman aged 45-65 years with acute or convalescent COVID-19.

The V and J genes are TRBV30 and TRBJ1-1; maybe TRBD1 (6 bases). The CDR3 sequence is 12 residues long. Germline V gives CDR1 GTSNPN, CDR2 SVGIG (reference sequence). Trimming took 3 bases from V and 6 from J, leaving 11 bases between them. CDR3 in amino acids: CAWSPRTAEAFF. The CDR3 nucleotides read TGTGCCTGGAGCCCCAGGACAGCTGAAGCTTTCTTT.

The V call is TRBV4-1, the J call TRBJ1-2, with 7 bases that match TRBD1. J lost 4 bases, V lost 4 bases, and 15 bases had no gene match. Germline V gene lookup returns CDR1 MGHRA and CDR2 YSYEKL. The CDR3 spans 17 residues. The CDR3 region has the DNA TGCGCCAGCAGCCCACTATGGGGGCAGGGGGGACTCTATGGCTACACCTTC. Its translation is CASSPLWGQGGLYGYTF.

The DNA for the CDR3 is TGTGCCATCAGTGCTCAGACAGAGCAGTACTTC. This gives the protein CAISAQTEQYF. The chain is built from TRBV10-3 and TRBJ2-7, with D uncertain. The germline CDR1 and CDR2 sequences are ENHRY and SYGVKD. The CDR3 is 11 residues long. Trimming took 4 bases from V and 7 from J, leaving 8 bases between them.

The chain joins TRBV7-9 to TRBJ2-7, with D tentatively TRBD2 (6 bases). Germline loops: CDR1 SEHNR, CDR2 FQNEAQ (reference sequence). Trimming took 7 bases from V and 6 from J, leaving 16 bases between them. This CDR3 is 13 amino acids long. CDR3 nucleotide sequence: TGTGCCAGCAATCGCCCGGGAGATCCCGAGCAGTACTTC. It specifies CASNRPGDPEQYF.